This T cell receptor (beta chain) was recorded in a study of OX40 agonist ivuxolimab in advanced cancers. Overall study: Of mixed ages from about 23 to 79 and averaging about 56 years, the group was around 78% male.

This CDR3 has 13 residues. Germline-derived CDR1 and CDR2 are SGHTA and FQGNSA. Trimming left V 1 base short and J 13 bases short, with 13 bases between. TCRdb's table, derived via immunoSEQ multiplex PCR, lists solely in-frame clones and lacks some. This sample has 75,000 to 100,000 clones, with just over 85% found just once. This clone occurred many times. What it recognizes is unknown. Points from the study as a whole: Clonal expansion from baseline to week 6 occurred in both CD4+ and CD8+ T cells. Some nonresponders likewise displayed low normalized T-cell clonal expansion.

Sequencing used CD4+ or CD8+ T cells sorted from blood, obtained in a trial of the OX40 agonist ivuxolimab. This rearrangement joins TRBV7-2 to TRBJ2-2; D is unresolved. The sequence was collected from an adult with an advanced solid tumor such as melanoma, head and neck, liver or kidney cancer. CDR3 coding DNA: TGTGCCAGCAGCTTAGAACTTACCCCAAGGCTGTTTTTT. Protein: CASSLELTPRLFF.